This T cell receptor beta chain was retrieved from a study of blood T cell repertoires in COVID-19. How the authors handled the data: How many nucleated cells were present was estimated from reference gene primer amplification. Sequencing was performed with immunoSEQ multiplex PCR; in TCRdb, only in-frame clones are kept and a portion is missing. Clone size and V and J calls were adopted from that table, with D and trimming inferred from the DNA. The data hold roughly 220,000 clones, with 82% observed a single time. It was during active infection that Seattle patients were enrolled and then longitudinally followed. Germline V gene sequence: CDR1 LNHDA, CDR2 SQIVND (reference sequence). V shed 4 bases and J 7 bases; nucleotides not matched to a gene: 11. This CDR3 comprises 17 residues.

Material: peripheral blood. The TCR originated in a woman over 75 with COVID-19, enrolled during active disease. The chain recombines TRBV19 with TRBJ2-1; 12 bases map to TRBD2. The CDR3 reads CASSRRLAGDGRNEQFF. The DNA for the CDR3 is TGTGCCAGTAGTAGGAGACTAGCGGGAGACGGGCGGAATGAGCAGTTCTTC.